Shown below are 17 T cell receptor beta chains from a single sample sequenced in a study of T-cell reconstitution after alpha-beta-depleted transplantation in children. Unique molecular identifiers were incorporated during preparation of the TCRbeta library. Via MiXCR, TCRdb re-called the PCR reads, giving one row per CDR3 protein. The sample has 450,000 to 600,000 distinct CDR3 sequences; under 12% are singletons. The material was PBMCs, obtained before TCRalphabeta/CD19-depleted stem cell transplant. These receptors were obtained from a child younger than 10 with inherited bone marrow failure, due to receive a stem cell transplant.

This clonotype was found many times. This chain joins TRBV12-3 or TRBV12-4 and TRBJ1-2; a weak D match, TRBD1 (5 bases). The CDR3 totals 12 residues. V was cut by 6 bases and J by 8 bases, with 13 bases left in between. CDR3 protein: CASRPGYSGYTF. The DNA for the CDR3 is TGTGCCAGCAGACCAGGGTATTCGGGCTACACCTTC.

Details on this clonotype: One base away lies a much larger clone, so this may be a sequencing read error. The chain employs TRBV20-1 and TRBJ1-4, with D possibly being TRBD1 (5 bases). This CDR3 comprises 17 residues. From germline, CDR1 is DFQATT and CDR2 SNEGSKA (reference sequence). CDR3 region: CCARDWQGVVANEKLFF. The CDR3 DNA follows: TGCTGTGCTAGAGATTGGCAGGGAGTTGTCGCTAATGAAAAACTGTTTTTT.

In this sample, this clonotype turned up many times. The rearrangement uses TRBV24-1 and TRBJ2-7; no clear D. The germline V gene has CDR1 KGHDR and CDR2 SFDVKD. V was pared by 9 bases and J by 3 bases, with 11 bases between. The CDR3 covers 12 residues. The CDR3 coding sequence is TGTGCCACCTCCCCGACCGTCTACGAGCAGTACTTC. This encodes CATSPTVYEQYF.

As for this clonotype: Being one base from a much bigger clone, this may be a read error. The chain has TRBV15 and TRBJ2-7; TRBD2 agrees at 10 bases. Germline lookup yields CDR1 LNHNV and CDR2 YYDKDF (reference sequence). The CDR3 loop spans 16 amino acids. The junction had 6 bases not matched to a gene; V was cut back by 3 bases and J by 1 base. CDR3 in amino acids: CATSRMGTSASYEQYF. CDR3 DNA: TGTGCCACCAGCAGGATGGGGACTAGCGCTTCCTACGAGCAGTACTTC.

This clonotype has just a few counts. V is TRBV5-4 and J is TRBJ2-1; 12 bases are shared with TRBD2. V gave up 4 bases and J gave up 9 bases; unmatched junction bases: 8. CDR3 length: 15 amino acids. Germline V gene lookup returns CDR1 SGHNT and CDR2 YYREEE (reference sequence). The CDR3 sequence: CASSGLAGYGGEQFF. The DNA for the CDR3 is TGTGCCAGCAGCGGACTAGCGGGATATGGGGGTGAGCAGTTCTTC.

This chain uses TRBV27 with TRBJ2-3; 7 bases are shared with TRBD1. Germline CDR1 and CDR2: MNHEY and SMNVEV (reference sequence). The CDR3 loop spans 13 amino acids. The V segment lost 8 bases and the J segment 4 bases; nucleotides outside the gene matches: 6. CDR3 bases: TGTGCCAGCTCCCTCGACAGGGCAGATACGCAGTATTTT. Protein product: CASSLDRADTQYF.

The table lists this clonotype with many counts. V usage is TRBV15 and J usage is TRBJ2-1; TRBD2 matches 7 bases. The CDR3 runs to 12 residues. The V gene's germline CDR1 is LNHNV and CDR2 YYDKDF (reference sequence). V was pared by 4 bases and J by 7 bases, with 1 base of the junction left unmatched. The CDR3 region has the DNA TGTGCCACCAGCATACTAGCGAATGAGCAGTTCTTC. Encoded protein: CATSILANEQFF. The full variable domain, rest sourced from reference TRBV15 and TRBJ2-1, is DAMVIQNPRYQVTQFGKPVTLSCSQTLNHNVMYWYQQKSSQAPKLLFHYYDKDFNNEADTPDNFQSRRPNTSFCFLDIRSPGLGDTAMYLCATSILANEQFFGPGTRLTVL.

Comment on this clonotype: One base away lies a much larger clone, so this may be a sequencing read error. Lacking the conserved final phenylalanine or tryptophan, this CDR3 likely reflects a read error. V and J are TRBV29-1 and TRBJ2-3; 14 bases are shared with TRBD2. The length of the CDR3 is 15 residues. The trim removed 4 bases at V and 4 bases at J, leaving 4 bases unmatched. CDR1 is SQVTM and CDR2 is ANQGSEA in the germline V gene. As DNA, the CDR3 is TGCAGCGTTGTGGGGACTAGCGGGAGCTCAGATACGCAGTATCTT. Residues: CSVVGTSGSSDTQYL.

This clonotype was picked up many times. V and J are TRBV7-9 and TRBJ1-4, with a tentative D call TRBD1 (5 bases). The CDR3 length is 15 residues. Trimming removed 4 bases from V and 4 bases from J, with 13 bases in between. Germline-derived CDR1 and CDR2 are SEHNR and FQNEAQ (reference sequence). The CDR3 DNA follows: TGTGCCAGCAGCTCCCTGGGACTGATTAATGAAAAACTGTTTTTT. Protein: CASSSLGLINEKLFF.

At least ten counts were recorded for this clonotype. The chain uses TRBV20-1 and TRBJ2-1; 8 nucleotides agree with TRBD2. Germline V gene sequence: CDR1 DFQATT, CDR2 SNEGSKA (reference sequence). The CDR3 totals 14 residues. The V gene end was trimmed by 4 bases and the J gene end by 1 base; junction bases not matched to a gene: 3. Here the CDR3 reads CSATPGGSYNEQFF. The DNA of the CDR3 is TGCAGTGCTACCCCGGGAGGGTCCTACAATGAGCAGTTCTTC.

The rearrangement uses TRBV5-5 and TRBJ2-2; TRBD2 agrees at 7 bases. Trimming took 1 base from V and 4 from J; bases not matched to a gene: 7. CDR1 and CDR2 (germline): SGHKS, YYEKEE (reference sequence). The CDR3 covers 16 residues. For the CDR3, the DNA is TGTGCCAGCAGCTTGTCCCCTAGCGGCTTCACCGGGGAGCTGTTTTTT. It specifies CASSLSPSGFTGELFF. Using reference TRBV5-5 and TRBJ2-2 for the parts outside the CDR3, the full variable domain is DAGVTQSPTHLIKTRGQQVTLRCSPISGHKSVSWYQQVLGQGPQFIFQYYEKEERGRGNFPDRFSARQFPNYSSELNVNALLLGDSALYLCASSLSPSGFTGELFFGEGSRLTVL.

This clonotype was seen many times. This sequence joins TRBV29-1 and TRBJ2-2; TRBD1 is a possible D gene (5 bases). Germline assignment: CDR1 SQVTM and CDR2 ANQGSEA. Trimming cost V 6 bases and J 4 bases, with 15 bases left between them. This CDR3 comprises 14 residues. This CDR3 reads CSVSPDKITGELFF. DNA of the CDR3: TGCAGCGTATCCCCGGACAAGATCACCGGGGAGCTGTTTTTT.

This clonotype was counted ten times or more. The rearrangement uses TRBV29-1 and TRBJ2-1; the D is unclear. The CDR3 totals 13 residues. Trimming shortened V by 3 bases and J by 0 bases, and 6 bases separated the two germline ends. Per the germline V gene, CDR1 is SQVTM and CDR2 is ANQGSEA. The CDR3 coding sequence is TGCAGCGTTGACGAGAGCTCCTACAATGAGCAGTTCTTC. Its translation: CSVDESSYNEQFF.

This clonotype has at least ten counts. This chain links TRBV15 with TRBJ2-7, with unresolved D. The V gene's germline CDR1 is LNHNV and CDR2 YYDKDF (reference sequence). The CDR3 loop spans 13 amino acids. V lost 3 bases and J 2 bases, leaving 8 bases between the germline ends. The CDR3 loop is CATSRDRPYEQYF. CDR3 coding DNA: TGTGCCACCAGCAGGGACCGCCCCTACGAGCAGTACTTC.

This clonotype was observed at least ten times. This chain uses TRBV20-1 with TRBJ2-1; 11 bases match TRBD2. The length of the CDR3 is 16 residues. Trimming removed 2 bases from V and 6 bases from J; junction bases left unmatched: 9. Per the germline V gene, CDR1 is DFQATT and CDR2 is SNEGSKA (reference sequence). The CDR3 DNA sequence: TGCAGTGCTAGACCCAGTCCGGGACTAGCGGTCAATGAGCAGTTCTTC. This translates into CSARPSPGLAVNEQFF.

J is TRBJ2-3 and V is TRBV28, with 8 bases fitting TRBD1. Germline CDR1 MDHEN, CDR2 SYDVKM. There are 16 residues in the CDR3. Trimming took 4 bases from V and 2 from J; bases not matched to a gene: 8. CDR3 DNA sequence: TGTGCCAGCAGTTGGGGACAGGCTCTACCCACAGATACGCAGTATTTT. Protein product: CASSWGQALPTDTQYF.

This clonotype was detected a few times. The CDR3 region has the DNA TGCAGTGCTACCGGGACTAGCGGGAGTTTGAGAAACACCGGGGAGCTGTTTTTT. Translated: CSATGTSGSLRNTGELFF. The chain couples TRBV20-1 to TRBJ2-2, with 14 nucleotides matching TRBD2. CDR1 and CDR2 (germline): DFQATT, SNEGSKA (reference sequence). The CDR3 has 18 amino acids. The V gene end was trimmed by 4 bases and the J gene end by 2 bases; junction bases not matched to a gene: 9.